The T cell receptor (beta chain) described here comes from a study of T-cell memory formation after mild COVID-19. This clonotype was detected ten times or more. TCRdb processed the 5' RACE reads anew with MiXCR; each CDR3 protein has one entry. The sample has roughly 110,000 distinct CDR3 sequences, 14% seen once; the top ten hold 35% to 40%. This CDR3 spans 16 amino acids. The V gene's germline CDR1 is MRHNA and CDR2 SNTAGT. V lost 3 bases and J lost 6, with 20 bases in between. Specimen: PBMCs or a T cell subset sorted from them (not recorded which). The chain joins TRBV6-4 to TRBJ1-1, with D maybe TRBD1 (5 bases). This receptor was identified in a man between 18 and 29 years old who had mild COVID-19 (a few samples of this study predate the infection). Cell type and time point are not known. The CDR3 region has the DNA TGTGCCAGCAGTGAAGGAGAAGGGGCCGGGCACGCTGAAGCTTTCTTT. It encodes CASSEGEGAGHAEAFF.